This record covers a single TCR beta chain. Its antigen is undetermined. CDR1 is SGHDT and CDR2 is YYEEEE in the germline V gene. Trimming removed 1 base at V and 5 bases at J, with 12 bases between. The CDR3 totals 14 residues. PCR amplification relied on 60 Vbeta primers (plus 13 Jbeta primers). Authors' processing steps: Unique TCR beta chains numbered approximately 80 million in a later analysis, with roughly 9.9 million shared. The repertoire was sequenced with immunoSEQ multiplex PCR; TCRdb's copy has only in-frame clones and lacks some. V and J calls and clone size come straight from that table; D and trimming were deduced from the DNA. The sample yields about 190,000 clones, around 75% seen once. The record originates from a study of cytomegalovirus exposure and HLA in healthy donors. General observations from the study: In an earlier analysis, about 87% or about 30%: the productive usage of most TCR beta V segments.

The sample taken for sequencing was PBMCs. The chain recombines TRBV5-6 with TRBJ2-5; TRBD2 is a possible D gene (6 bases). The source is a woman in her twenties or thirties in good health and CMV-seropositive. The CDR3 loop reads CASSLSGEIETQYF. In DNA, the CDR3 is TGTGCCAGCAGCTTGTCGGGGGAGATTGAGACCCAGTACTTC.